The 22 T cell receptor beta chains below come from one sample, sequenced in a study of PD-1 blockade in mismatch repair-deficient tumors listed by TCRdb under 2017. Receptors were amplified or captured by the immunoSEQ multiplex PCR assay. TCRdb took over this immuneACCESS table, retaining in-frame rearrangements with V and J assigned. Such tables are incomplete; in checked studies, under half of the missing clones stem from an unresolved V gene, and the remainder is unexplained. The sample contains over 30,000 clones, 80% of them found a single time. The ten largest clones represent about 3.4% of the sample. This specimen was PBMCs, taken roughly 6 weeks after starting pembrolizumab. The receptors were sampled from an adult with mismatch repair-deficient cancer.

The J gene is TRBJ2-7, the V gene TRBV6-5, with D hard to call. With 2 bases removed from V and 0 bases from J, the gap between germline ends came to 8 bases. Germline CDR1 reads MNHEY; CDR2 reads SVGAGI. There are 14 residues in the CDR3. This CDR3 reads CASSYDTASYEQYF. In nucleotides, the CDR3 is TGTGCCAGCAGTTACGACACGGCCTCCTACGAGCAGTACTTC.

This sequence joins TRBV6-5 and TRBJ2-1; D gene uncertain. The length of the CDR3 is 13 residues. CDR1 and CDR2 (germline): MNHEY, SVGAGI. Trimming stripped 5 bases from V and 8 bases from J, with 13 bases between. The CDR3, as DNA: TGTGCCAGCAGTCGCCCTATACGGGATGAGCAGTTCTTC. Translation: CASSRPIRDEQFF.

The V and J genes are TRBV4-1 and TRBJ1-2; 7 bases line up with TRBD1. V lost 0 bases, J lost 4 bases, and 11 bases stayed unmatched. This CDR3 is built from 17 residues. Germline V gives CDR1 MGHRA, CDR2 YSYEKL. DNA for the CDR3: TGCGCCAGCAGCCAAGATGTGAGACAGGGTATGGGCTATGGCTACACCTTC. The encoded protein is CASSQDVRQGMGYGYTF.

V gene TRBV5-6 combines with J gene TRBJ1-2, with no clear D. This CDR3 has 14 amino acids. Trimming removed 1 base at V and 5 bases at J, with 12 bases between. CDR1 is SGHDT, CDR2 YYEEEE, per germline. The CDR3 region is CASSLFAATYGYTF. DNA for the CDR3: TGTGCCAGCAGCTTGTTTGCCGCCACATATGGCTACACCTTC.

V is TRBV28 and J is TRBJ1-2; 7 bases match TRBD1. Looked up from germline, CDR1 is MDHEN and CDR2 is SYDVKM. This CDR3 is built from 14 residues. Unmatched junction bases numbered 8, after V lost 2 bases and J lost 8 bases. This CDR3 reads CASSLQPYRGGYTF. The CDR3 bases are TGTGCCAGCAGTTTACAACCATACAGGGGAGGCTACACCTTC.

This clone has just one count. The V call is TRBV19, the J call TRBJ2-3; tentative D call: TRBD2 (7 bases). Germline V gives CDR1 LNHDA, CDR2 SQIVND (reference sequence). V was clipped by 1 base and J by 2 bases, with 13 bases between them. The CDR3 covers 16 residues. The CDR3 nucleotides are TGTGCCAGTAGTATAGCTCCGGGGGGCTACACAGATACGCAGTATTTT. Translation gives CASSIAPGGYTDTQYF.

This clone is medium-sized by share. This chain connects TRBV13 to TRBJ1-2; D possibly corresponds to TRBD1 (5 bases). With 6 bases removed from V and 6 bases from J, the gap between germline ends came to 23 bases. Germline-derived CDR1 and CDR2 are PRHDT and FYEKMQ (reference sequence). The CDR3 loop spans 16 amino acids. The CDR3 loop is CASSLRDFLRVDGYTF. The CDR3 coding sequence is TGTGCCAGCAGTCTACGGGACTTCCTGAGGGTAGATGGCTACACCTTC.

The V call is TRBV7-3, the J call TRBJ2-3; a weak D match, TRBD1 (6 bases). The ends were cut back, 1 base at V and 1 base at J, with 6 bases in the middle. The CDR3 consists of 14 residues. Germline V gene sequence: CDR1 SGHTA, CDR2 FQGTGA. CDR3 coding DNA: TGTGCCAGCAGCTTAAACAGGGGCACAGATACGCAGTATTTT. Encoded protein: CASSLNRGTDTQYF.

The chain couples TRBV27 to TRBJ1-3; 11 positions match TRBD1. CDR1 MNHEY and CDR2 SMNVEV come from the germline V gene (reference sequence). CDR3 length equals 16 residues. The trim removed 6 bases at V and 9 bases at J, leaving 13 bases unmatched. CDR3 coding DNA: TGTGCCAGCAGCTTGAACGGAGGACAGGGGGCAACCACCATATATTTT. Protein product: CASSLNGGQGATTIYF.

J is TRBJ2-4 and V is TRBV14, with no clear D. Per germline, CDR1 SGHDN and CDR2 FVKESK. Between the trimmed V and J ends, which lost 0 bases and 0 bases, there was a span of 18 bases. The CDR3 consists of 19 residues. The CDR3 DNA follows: TGTGCCAGCAGCCAAGATCGATTCCCCAGGAATATAGCCAAAAACATTCAGTACTTC. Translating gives CASSQDRFPRNIAKNIQYF.

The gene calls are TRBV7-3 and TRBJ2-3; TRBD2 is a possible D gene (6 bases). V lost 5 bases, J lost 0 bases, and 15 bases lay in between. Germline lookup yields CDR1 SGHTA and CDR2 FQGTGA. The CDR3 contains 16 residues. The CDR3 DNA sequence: TGTGCCAGCAGCGCGGGACTGCAACCTAGCACAGATACGCAGTATTTT. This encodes CASSAGLQPSTDTQYF.

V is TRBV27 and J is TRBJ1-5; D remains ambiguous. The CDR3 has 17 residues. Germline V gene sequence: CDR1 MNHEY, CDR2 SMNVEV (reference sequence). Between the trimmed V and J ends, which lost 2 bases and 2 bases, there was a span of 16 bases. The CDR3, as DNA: TGTGCCAGCAGTTTAATCTCCCGGGGTACCCGCAATCAGCCCCAGCATTTT. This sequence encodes CASSLISRGTRNQPQHF.

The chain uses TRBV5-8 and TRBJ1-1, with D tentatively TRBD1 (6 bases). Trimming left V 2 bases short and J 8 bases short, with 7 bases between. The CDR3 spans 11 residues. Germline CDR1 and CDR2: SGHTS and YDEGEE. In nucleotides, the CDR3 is TGTGCCAGCAGCTTAACAGGGGAAGCTTTCTTT. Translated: CASSLTGEAFF.

For the CDR3, the DNA is TGTGCCAGCAGTGCTTCAGGGGGCGGCTATGGCTACACCTTC. It codes for CASSASGGGYGYTF. The V and J genes are TRBV2 and TRBJ1-2, with 8 positions matching TRBD1. Germline values: CDR1 SNHLY, CDR2 FYNNEI. This CDR3 is built from 14 residues. V lost 4 bases, J lost 4 bases, and 5 bases stayed unmatched.

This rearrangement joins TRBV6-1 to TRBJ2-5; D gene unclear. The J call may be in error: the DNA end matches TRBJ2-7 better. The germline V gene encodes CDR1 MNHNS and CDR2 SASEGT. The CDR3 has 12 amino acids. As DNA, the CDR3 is TGTGCCAGCAGTGAACTCTCCTACGAGCAGTACTTC. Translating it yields CASSELSYEQYF.

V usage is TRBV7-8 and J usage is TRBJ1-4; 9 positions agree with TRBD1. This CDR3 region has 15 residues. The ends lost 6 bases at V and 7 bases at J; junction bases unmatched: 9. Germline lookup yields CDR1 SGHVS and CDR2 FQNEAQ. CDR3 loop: CASSYAGTGREKLFF. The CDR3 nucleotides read TGTGCCAGCAGTTATGCCGGGACAGGGCGTGAAAAACTGTTTTTT. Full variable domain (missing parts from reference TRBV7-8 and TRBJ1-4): GAGVSQSPRYKVAKRGQDVALRCDPISGHVSLFWYQQALGQGPEFLTYFQNEAQLDKSGLPSDRFFAERPEGSVSTLKIQRTQQEDSAVYLCASSYAGTGREKLFFGSGTQLSVL.

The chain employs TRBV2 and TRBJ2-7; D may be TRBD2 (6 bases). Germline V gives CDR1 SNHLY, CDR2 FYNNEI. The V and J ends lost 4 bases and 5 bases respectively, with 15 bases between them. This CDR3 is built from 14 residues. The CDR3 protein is CASSVGGISHEQYF. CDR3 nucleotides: TGTGCCAGCAGTGTTGGCGGGATTAGCCACGAGCAGTACTTC.

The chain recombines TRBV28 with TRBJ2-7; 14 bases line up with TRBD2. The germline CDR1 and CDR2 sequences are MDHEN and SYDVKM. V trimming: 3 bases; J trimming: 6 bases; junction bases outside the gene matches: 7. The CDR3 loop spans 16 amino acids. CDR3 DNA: TGTGCCAGCAGTTTCACCGGGACTAGCGGGAGCGGCGAGCAGTACTTC. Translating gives CASSFTGTSGSGEQYF.

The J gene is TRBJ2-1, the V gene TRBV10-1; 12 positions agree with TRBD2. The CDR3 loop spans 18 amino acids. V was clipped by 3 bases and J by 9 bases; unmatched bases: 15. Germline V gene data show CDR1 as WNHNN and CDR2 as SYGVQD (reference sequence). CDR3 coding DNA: TGCGCCAGCAGTGACCACGGGATATTGACTAGCGGGAGACCTGAGCAGTTCTTC. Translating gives CASSDHGILTSGRPEQFF.

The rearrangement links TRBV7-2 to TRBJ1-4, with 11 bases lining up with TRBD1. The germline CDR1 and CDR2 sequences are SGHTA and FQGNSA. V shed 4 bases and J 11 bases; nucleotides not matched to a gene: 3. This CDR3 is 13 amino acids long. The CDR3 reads CASSSRDRGKLFF. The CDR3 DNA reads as TGTGCCAGCAGCTCCCGGGACAGGGGGAAACTGTTTTTT. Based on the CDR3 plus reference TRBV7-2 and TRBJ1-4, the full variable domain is GAGVSQSPSNKVTEKGKDVELRCDPISGHTALYWYRQSLGQGLEFLIYFQGNSAPDKSGLPSDRFSAERTGGSVSTLTIQRTQQEDSAVYLCASSSRDRGKLFFGSGTQLSVL.

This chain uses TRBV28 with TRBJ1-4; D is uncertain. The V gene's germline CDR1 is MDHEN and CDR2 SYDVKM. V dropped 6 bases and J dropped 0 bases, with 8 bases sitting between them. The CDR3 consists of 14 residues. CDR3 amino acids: CASSQQPTNEKLFF. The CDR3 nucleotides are TGTGCCAGCAGCCAACAGCCAACTAATGAAAAACTGTTTTTT.

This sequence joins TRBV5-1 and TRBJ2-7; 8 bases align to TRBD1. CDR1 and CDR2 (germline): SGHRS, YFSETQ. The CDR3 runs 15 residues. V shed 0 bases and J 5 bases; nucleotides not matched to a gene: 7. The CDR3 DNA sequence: TGCGCCAGCAGCTTGGTGGTGACAGGGGCCAACGAGCAGTACTTC. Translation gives CASSLVVTGANEQYF.